Shown below are 15 T cell receptor beta chains from a single sample sequenced in a study of technical replicates of blood from a few donors. This table comes from immunoSEQ multiplex PCR, and its TCRdb copy is limited to in-frame clones, with some not included. The table has about 80,000 clones, roughly 94% seen once. The sequencing sample was made of T cells isolated from PBMCs. The receptors were gathered from a human donor in good health.

This chain connects TRBV19 to TRBJ1-1; 7 bases line up with TRBD1. Germline-derived CDR1 and CDR2 are LNHDA and SQIVND (reference sequence). CDR3 length equals 15 residues. The V gene end was trimmed by 5 bases and the J gene end by 2 bases; junction bases not matched to a gene: 8. In DNA, the CDR3 is TGTGCCAGTAGTCCAGACAGGGTAACAAACACTGAAGCTTTCTTT. This gives the protein CASSPDRVTNTEAFF.

The chain recombines TRBV27 with TRBJ2-7, with TRBD2 as a possible D gene (6 bases). The germline V gene encodes CDR1 MNHEY and CDR2 SMNVEV (reference sequence). CDR3 length equals 15 residues. V lost 3 bases and J lost 1, with 13 bases in between. The CDR3 reads CASSFSIGLSYEQYF. CDR3 DNA sequence: TGTGCCAGCAGTTTCTCGATAGGACTATCCTACGAGCAGTACTTC.

The V and J genes are TRBV13 and TRBJ1-2; no reliable D call. There are 14 residues in the CDR3. The germline V and J ends were trimmed by 5 bases and 8 bases, with 18 bases remaining between them. Germline CDR1 is PRHDT and CDR2 is FYEKMQ (reference sequence). The CDR3 reads CASSPRDPLRGYTF. The CDR3 DNA reads TGTGCCAGCAGCCCCCGGGATCCCCTGAGGGGCTACACCTTC. Looking up the rest from reference TRBV13 and TRBJ1-2 gives the full variable domain: AAGVIQSPRHLIKEKRETATLKCYPIPRHDTVYWYQQGPGQDPQFLISFYEKMQSDKGSIPDRFSAQQFSDYHSELNMSSLELGDSALYFCASSPRDPLRGYTFGSGTRLTVV.

This clone was observed once. V usage is TRBV5-4 and J usage is TRBJ1-2, with D possibly matching TRBD1 (6 bases). CDR1 SGHNT and CDR2 YYREEE come from the germline V gene (reference sequence). V lost 4 bases and J lost 4, with 17 bases in between. CDR3 size: 15 residues. The DNA for the CDR3 is TGTGCCAGCAGCCCTAACAGGGATCTCGGCTATGGCTACACCTTC. This codes for CASSPNRDLGYGYTF.

The genes are TRBV6-4 and TRBJ1-5, with TRBD1 matching 7 bases. This CDR3 is built from 19 residues. The germline gives CDR1 MRHNA, CDR2 SNTAGT. Germline trimming cut 6 bases from V and 0 bases from J; bases unmatched to any gene: 17. The CDR3 is CASRIGGPFPGYSNQPQHF. For the CDR3, the DNA is TGTGCCAGCAGGATAGGGGGCCCATTCCCAGGTTATAGCAATCAGCCCCAGCATTTT.

The rearrangement joins TRBV7-9 to TRBJ2-5; 9 bases map to TRBD2. This CDR3 comprises 17 residues. The ends lost 0 bases at V and 1 base at J; junction bases unmatched: 6. The germline V gene has CDR1 SEHNR and CDR2 FQNEAQ (reference sequence). The CDR3 reads CASSLAWTSEPQETQYF. The CDR3 bases are TGTGCCAGCAGCTTAGCGTGGACTAGCGAACCCCAAGAGACCCAGTACTTC.

This chain connects TRBV7-2 to TRBJ2-7; tentatively, D is TRBD1 (6 bases). This CDR3 has 16 amino acids. CDR1 is SGHTA, CDR2 FQGNSA, per germline. Trimming stripped 5 bases from V and 6 bases from J, with 23 bases between. CDR3 DNA: TGTGCCAGCAGCGGCGGTAGGGACAAGCCCTACCGCGAGCAGTACTTC. Protein sequence: CASSGGRDKPYREQYF.

The rearrangement uses TRBV11-3 and TRBJ2-2, with a weak D call TRBD2 (5 bases). The germline V gene encodes CDR1 SGHNT and CDR2 YENEEA. Trimming stripped 4 bases from V and 7 bases from J, with 16 bases between. CDR3 length: 15 residues. The CDR3 coding sequence is TGTGCCAGCAGCTCCCCCCGCCTGGGAGTCGGGGAGCTGTTTTTT. Translating gives CASSSPRLGVGELFF.

This chain links TRBV29-1 with TRBJ2-7; 13 bases match TRBD2. The V segment lost 6 bases and the J segment 5 bases; nucleotides outside the gene matches: 7. CDR1 and CDR2 from the germline V gene are SQVTM and ANQGSEA. The CDR3 is 14 amino acids. CDR3: CSVTTGTSGDEQYF. In nucleotides, the CDR3 is TGCAGCGTAACTACCGGGACTAGCGGGGACGAGCAGTACTTC.

The V and J genes are TRBV4-3 and TRBJ2-7; TRBD2 matches 7 bases. After removal of 0 bases from V and 3 bases from J, the junction contained 8 bases not matched to a gene. CDR3 length equals 16 residues. Germline values: CDR1 LGHNA, CDR2 YSLEER. The CDR3 DNA reads TGCGCCAGCAGCCAAGATAGCCTAGCGGATTACTACGAGCAGTACTTC. Encoded protein: CASSQDSLADYYEQYF.

The genes are TRBV29-1 and TRBJ2-5; 9 nucleotides align to TRBD1. The CDR3 loop spans 15 amino acids. The germline V gene encodes CDR1 SQVTM and CDR2 ANQGSEA. With 7 bases clipped from V and 4 bases from J, the junction kept 13 bases outside the gene matches. CDR3 region: CSGRYRGLQGETQYF. As DNA, the CDR3 is TGCAGCGGGAGGTACAGGGGGCTTCAGGGAGAGACCCAGTACTTC.

This clone was found once. The gene calls are TRBV27 and TRBJ1-5, with D perhaps matching TRBD1 (5 bases). Looked up from germline, CDR1 is MNHEY and CDR2 is SMNVEV (reference sequence). V shed 2 bases and J shed 3 bases, with 11 bases lying between them. The CDR3 covers 15 residues. CDR3 coding DNA: TGTGCCAGCAGTTTACTGGCAGGGAACAATCAGCCCCAGCATTTT. Protein: CASSLLAGNNQPQHF.

This rearrangement joins TRBV4-1 to TRBJ2-5; D is perhaps TRBD2 (6 bases). V dropped 1 base and J dropped 4 bases, with 13 bases sitting between them. Germline V CDR1 and CDR2: MGHRA, YSYEKL. The CDR3 is 15 residues long. The CDR3 is CASSQVWGLGETQYF. DNA of the CDR3: TGCGCCAGCAGCCAAGTTTGGGGACTCGGAGAGACCCAGTACTTC.

Only one count was recorded for this clone. The rearrangement joins TRBV28 to TRBJ2-7; 7 nucleotides align to TRBD1. Per the germline V gene, CDR1 is MDHEN and CDR2 is SYDVKM. Trimming took 5 bases from V and 2 from J; bases not matched to a gene: 18. The CDR3 is 18 residues long. The CDR3 loop reads CASSAAPSRGRVTYEQYF. The DNA for the CDR3 is TGTGCCAGCAGTGCCGCACCTTCGAGGGGGCGCGTTACCTACGAGCAGTACTTC.

The chain has TRBV2 and TRBJ2-7; TRBD2 aligns across 10 bases. Germline CDR1 SNHLY, CDR2 FYNNEI. The CDR3 extends over 13 amino acids. After removal of 7 bases from V and 10 bases from J, the junction contained 10 bases not matched to a gene. The CDR3 coding sequence is TGTGCCAGCACCGGAGTAGCGGGAGGCCTACAGTACTTC. This encodes CASTGVAGGLQYF.